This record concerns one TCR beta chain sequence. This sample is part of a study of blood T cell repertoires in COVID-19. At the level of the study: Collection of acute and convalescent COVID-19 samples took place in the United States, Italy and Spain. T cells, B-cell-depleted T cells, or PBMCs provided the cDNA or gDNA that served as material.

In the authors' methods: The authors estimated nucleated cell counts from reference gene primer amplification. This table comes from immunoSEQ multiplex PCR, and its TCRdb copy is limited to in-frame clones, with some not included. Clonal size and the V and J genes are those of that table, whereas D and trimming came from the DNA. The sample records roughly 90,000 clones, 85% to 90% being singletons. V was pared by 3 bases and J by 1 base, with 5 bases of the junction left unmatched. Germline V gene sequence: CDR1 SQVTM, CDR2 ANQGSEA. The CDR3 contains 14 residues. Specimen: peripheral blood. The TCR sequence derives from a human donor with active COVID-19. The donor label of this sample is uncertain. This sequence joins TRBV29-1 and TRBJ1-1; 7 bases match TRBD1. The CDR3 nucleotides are TGCAGCGTTGACAACAGGGGCTCGAACACTGAAGCTTTCTTT. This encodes CSVDNRGSNTEAFF.